The 26 T cell receptor beta chains below all came from one sample that was sequenced in a study of T cells after yellow fever vaccination. Each CDR3 protein is one row after TCRdb ran MiXCR on the 5' RACE reads. The data show some 130,000 distinct CDR3 sequences, just over 6.5% seen once. The sequences come from CD4+ T cells sorted from PBMCs, collected 10 days after the yellow fever booster vaccination. These TCRs come from a man aged 30 to 39 who received the YFV17D yellow fever vaccine.

The CDR3: CASSLAHHEQYF. The DNA of the CDR3 is TGCGCCAGCAGCTTGGCGCACCACGAGCAGTACTTC. V gene TRBV5-1 combines with J gene TRBJ2-7; D not resolved. There are 12 residues in the CDR3. CDR1 and CDR2 from the germline V gene are SGHRS and YFSETQ. The V end lost 0 bases, the J end lost 5 bases, and 6 bases lay between the germline ends.

The table lists this clonotype with many counts. The chain couples TRBV6-1 to TRBJ2-1, with 7 bases aligning to TRBD2. Germline assignment: CDR1 MNHNS and CDR2 SASEGT. The CDR3 loop spans 15 amino acids. V dropped 3 bases and J dropped 0; count of bases not matched to a gene: 2. The CDR3 here is CASSEGGSSYNEQFF. Written as DNA, the CDR3 is TGTGCCAGCAGTGAGGGCGGGAGCTCCTACAATGAGCAGTTCTTC.

This clonotype was recorded many times. The V and J genes are TRBV27 and TRBJ2-3; 7 positions match TRBD2. Trimming cost V 3 bases and J 4 bases; bases outside gene matches: 7. The germline gives CDR1 MNHEY, CDR2 SMNVEV (reference sequence). The CDR3 has 15 amino acids. The CDR3 bases are TGTGCCAGCAGTTTGGGAGGGAGTGGAGCAGATACGCAGTATTTT. Residues: CASSLGGSGADTQYF.

This clonotype was seen repeatedly, ten times or more. The rearrangement uses TRBV29-1 and TRBJ2-5; D remains unclear. This CDR3 has 12 amino acids. V was cut by 7 bases and J by 6 bases, with 15 bases left in between. Germline V gene data show CDR1 as SQVTM and CDR2 as ANQGSEA. The CDR3 sequence: CSAESDPQTQYF. The CDR3 DNA reads TGCAGCGCGGAGTCCGACCCGCAGACCCAGTACTTC.

This clonotype was seen ten or more times. The chain is built from TRBV6-2 or TRBV6-3 and TRBJ1-6; 7 nucleotides line up with TRBD1. Germline CDR1 reads MNHEY; CDR2 reads SVGEGT. The CDR3 totals 16 residues. With V trimmed by 5 bases and J by 7 bases, 11 bases remained unmatched. In nucleotides, the CDR3 is TGTGCCAGCAGTCCCCCACCGGGACAGCGGAATTCACCCCTCCACTTT. Protein: CASSPPPGQRNSPLHF.

V gene TRBV6-5 combines with J gene TRBJ2-1, with a tentative D call TRBD2 (6 bases). Looked up from germline, CDR1 is MNHEY and CDR2 is SVGAGI. The CDR3 totals 13 residues. Deletions cut 2 bases from V and 9 bases from J, with 11 bases between. The CDR3, as DNA: TGTGCCAGCAGTTACAACTCCGGGGGTGAGCAGTTCTTC. Its protein product is CASSYNSGGEQFF.

This clonotype was seen ten or more times. This chain uses TRBV28 with TRBJ2-7; 7 positions agree with TRBD2. Trimming cost V 3 bases and J 1 base; bases outside gene matches: 6. This CDR3 comprises 15 residues. Germline V gene data show CDR1 as MDHEN and CDR2 as SYDVKM. As DNA, the CDR3 is TGTGCCAGCAGTTTTGGTCGGGAGGCATCCTACGAGCAGTACTTC. Its protein is CASSFGREASYEQYF. Complete variable domain (other parts from reference TRBV28 and TRBJ2-7): DVKVTQSSRYLVKRTGEKVFLECVQDMDHENMFWYRQDPGLGLRLIYFSYDVKMKEKGDIPEGYSVSREKKERFSLILESASTNQTSMYLCASSFGREASYEQYFGPGTRLTVT.

This clonotype was observed many times. V and J are TRBV10-3 and TRBJ2-7; 10 nucleotides match TRBD1. This CDR3 has 15 amino acids. Unmatched junction bases numbered 2, after V lost 0 bases and J lost 3 bases. Germline CDR1 ENHRY, CDR2 SYGVKD. DNA for the CDR3: TGTGCCATCAGTGAGTCGGGGACAGGGGACTACGAGCAGTACTTC. Its translation: CAISESGTGDYEQYF.

This clonotype was counted many times. The chain links TRBV12-3 or TRBV12-4 to TRBJ2-3; 7 bases map to TRBD1. CDR3 length: 14 residues. V was clipped by 6 bases and J by 4 bases; unmatched bases: 7. This CDR3 is CASSPRQGADTQYF. CDR3 sequence (DNA): TGTGCCAGCAGCCCCAGACAGGGAGCAGATACGCAGTATTTT.

This clonotype came up many times. The chain recombines TRBV7-2 with TRBJ2-5; the match to TRBD1 covers 7 bases. In germline, CDR1 is SGHTA, CDR2 FQGNSA. V lost 1 base, J lost 5 bases, and 1 base stayed unmatched. The CDR3 sequence is 13 residues long. The CDR3 loop reads CASSLVGGETQYF. CDR3 DNA sequence: TGTGCCAGCAGCTTAGTAGGGGGCGAGACCCAGTACTTC.

This clonotype has a count of ten or more. V is TRBV11-1 and J is TRBJ2-2; 7 bases fit TRBD2. Looked up from germline, CDR1 is SGHAT and CDR2 is FQDESV (reference sequence). This CDR3 spans 18 amino acids. The J segment lost 6 bases and the V segment lost 0 bases, leaving 13 bases of the junction unmatched. CDR3 sequence: CASSLAPAGAWRPGELFF. CDR3 nucleotides: TGTGCCAGCAGCTTAGCCCCCGCGGGAGCGTGGCGGCCCGGGGAGCTGTTTTTT.

This clonotype was recorded many times. The chain joins TRBV20-1 to TRBJ2-1; 11 nucleotides match TRBD1. The CDR3 runs to 13 residues. CDR1 and CDR2 (germline): DFQATT, SNEGSKA (reference sequence). Here the CDR3 reads CSVHRDRGNEQFF. CDR3 coding DNA: TGCAGCGTACACCGGGACAGGGGGAATGAGCAGTTCTTC.

This clonotype has only a few counts. The chain recombines TRBV7-9 with TRBJ1-2; D may be TRBD1 (5 bases). Per germline, CDR1 SEHNR and CDR2 FQNEAQ (reference sequence). V lost 1 base and J lost 4, with 13 bases in between. The length of the CDR3 is 15 residues. The CDR3 bases are TGTGCCAGCAGCTTAGGGGGGAGCCCCTTCTATGGCTACACCTTC. It is translated as CASSLGGSPFYGYTF.

CDR3 bases: TGTGCCAGCACTCACCCAGGGACTGAAGCTTTCTTT. Translating gives CASTHPGTEAFF. The genes are TRBV6-6 and TRBJ1-1, with a possible D match to TRBD1 (5 bases). The CDR3 extends over 12 amino acids. Trimming removed 7 bases at V and 5 bases at J, with 11 bases between. The germline V gene has CDR1 MNHNY and CDR2 SVGAGI (reference sequence).

This clonotype was recorded many times. A read error may produce the germline difference seen at one junction end. This sequence joins TRBV7-7 and TRBJ2-1; D not certain. This CDR3 region has 13 residues. The germline gives CDR1 SSHAT, CDR2 FNYEAQ (reference sequence). The CDR3 sequence: CASSTQAYNEQFF. The CDR3 nucleotides are TGTGCTAGCAGTACACAAGCTTACAATGAGCAGTTCTTC.

In its sample, this clonotype was seen many times. The genes are TRBV27 and TRBJ2-7, with unresolved D. The CDR3 has 15 amino acids. Trimming took off 0 bases at V and 3 bases at J, with 12 bases between the two ends. Germline V gives CDR1 MNHEY, CDR2 SMNVEV (reference sequence). The CDR3 loop is CASSLSARLDYEQYF. CDR3 DNA sequence: TGTGCCAGCAGTTTATCAGCTCGGTTGGACTACGAGCAGTACTTC.

This clonotype was seen at least ten times. V usage is TRBV3-1 and J usage is TRBJ1-5, with a possible D match to TRBD1 (6 bases). Between the trimmed V and J ends, which lost 3 bases and 8 bases, there was a span of 11 bases. In germline, CDR1 is LGHDT, CDR2 YNNKEL (reference sequence). CDR3 length: 13 amino acids. As DNA, the CDR3 is TGTGCCAGCAGCCACGCAGGGACAAAGCCCCAGCATTTT. This sequence encodes CASSHAGTKPQHF.

A few counts support this clonotype. V and J are TRBV7-6 and TRBJ2-7, with a tentative D call TRBD1 (6 bases). The germline V and J ends were trimmed by 5 bases and 2 bases, with 19 bases remaining between them. This CDR3 comprises 16 residues. The V gene's germline CDR1 is SGHVS and CDR2 FNYEAQ. CDR3 in amino acids: CASSHALRGGTYEQYF. CDR3 nucleotide sequence: TGTGCCAGCAGCCACGCTCTCAGGGGTGGGACCTACGAGCAGTACTTC. Full variable domain (remainder filled in from reference TRBV7-6 and TRBJ2-7): GAGVSQSPRYKVTKRGQDVALRCDPISGHVSLYWYRQALGQGPEFLTYFNYEAQQDKSGLPNDRFSAERPEGSISTLTIQRTEQRDSAMYRCASSHALRGGTYEQYFGPGTRLTVT.

This clonotype showed up many times. The genes are TRBV20-1 and TRBJ1-4; a possible D gene is TRBD1 (6 bases). Per the germline V gene, CDR1 is DFQATT and CDR2 is SNEGSKA (reference sequence). V was clipped by 5 bases and J by 8 bases, with 18 bases between them. This CDR3 contains 14 residues. The CDR3 region is CSAPDRGAGEKLFF. The DNA for the CDR3 is TGCAGTGCTCCCGATCGGGGGGCAGGGGAAAAACTGTTTTTT.

In its sample, this clonotype was seen many times. This chain joins TRBV18 and TRBJ2-1; 7 bases align to TRBD2. V was clipped by 6 bases and J by 8 bases; unmatched bases: 7. Per the germline V gene, CDR1 is KGHSH and CDR2 is LQKENI. CDR3 length: 13 residues. CDR3 protein: CASSPGTNDEQFF. CDR3 sequence (DNA): TGTGCCAGCTCCCCCGGGACTAACGATGAGCAGTTCTTC.

Turning to this clonotype: Just one base apart from a much larger clone, this may be a read error. The J gene is TRBJ2-2, the V gene TRBV7-2; D possibly corresponds to TRBD2 (5 bases). Germline V lookup: CDR1 SGHTA, CDR2 FQGNSA. The germline V and J ends were trimmed by 0 bases and 0 bases, with 17 bases remaining between them. CDR3 size: 19 residues. CDR3 in amino acids: CASSLALTRAYPNTGELFF. CDR3 in DNA: TGTGCCAGCAGCTTAGCCCTTACGAGGGCCTACCCGAACACCGGGGAGCTGTTTTTT.

The CDR3 region has the DNA TGTGCCAGCAGCTTAGCGGTGCCACCCCTCCACTTT. This codes for CASSLAVPPLHF. The chain is built from TRBV7-2 and TRBJ1-6; D gene ambiguous. The CDR3 covers 12 residues. V was shortened by 0 bases and J by 11 bases, with 5 bases between the two germline ends. CDR1 is SGHTA and CDR2 is FQGNSA in the germline V gene.

This clonotype was recorded many times. This chain links TRBV7-3 with TRBJ2-1; no reliable D call. CDR1 is SGHTA, CDR2 FQGTGA, per germline. The CDR3 sequence is 14 residues long. The ends were cut back, 5 bases at V and 5 bases at J, with 13 bases in the middle. The CDR3 DNA is TGTGCCAGCAGCCCCTCTTCGGTCGACAATGAGCAGTTCTTC. Protein sequence: CASSPSSVDNEQFF.

This clonotype showed up many times. V is TRBV6-2 or TRBV6-3 and J is TRBJ2-3; D remains ambiguous. CDR1 and CDR2 from the germline V gene are MNHEY and SVGEGT. Trimming removed 4 bases at V and 8 bases at J, with 7 bases between. This CDR3 has 11 residues. The CDR3 bases are TGTGCCAGCAGTTCAGGCGGTACGCAGTATTTT. It yields the protein CASSSGGTQYF.

This clonotype was counted many times. The genes are TRBV18 and TRBJ1-1, with TRBD1 matching over 10 bases. The V and J ends lost 2 bases and 4 bases, in that order; junction bases with no gene match: 7. This CDR3 spans 16 amino acids. Looked up from germline, CDR1 is KGHSH and CDR2 is LQKENI. CDR3 sequence (DNA): TGTGCCAGCTCACCAGGGGGACAGGGGATCGGCACTGAAGCTTTCTTT. Its protein product is CASSPGGQGIGTEAFF.

This clonotype was observed at least ten times. The J gene is TRBJ1-5, the V gene TRBV15; possible D gene TRBD1, 6 bases. Trimming took off 5 bases at V and 0 bases at J, with 11 bases between the two ends. Per the germline V gene, CDR1 is LNHNV and CDR2 is YYDKDF (reference sequence). The CDR3 has 15 amino acids. CDR3 bases: TGTGCCACCAGCCGAACAGGGTATAGCAATCAGCCCCAGCATTTT. Translating it yields CATSRTGYSNQPQHF.